This T cell receptor (beta chain) was identified during a study of blood T cell repertoires in COVID-19. Background on the study: Specimens from acute and convalescent COVID-19 originated in the United States, Italy and Spain. PBMCs, B-cell-depleted T cells, or T cells provided the cDNA or gDNA that made up the material.

The germline gives CDR1 SGHAT, CDR2 FQNNGV. With 4 bases clipped from V and 5 bases from J, the junction kept 3 bases outside the gene matches. The CDR3 has 15 amino acids. Under the authors' procedure: Quantification of nucleated cells was approximated via reference gene primer amplification. TCRdb's copy holds only in-frame clones and misses some; the assay was immunoSEQ multiplex PCR. V and J calls plus clone size are reproduced from that table; the DNA served to infer D and trimming. This sample has more than 95,000 clones, with roughly 90% found just once. The chain joins TRBV11-2 to TRBJ2-1, with 12 bases that match TRBD2. The TCR originated in a man between 65 and 85 years old who had recovered from COVID-19. The sequencing input was peripheral blood. This CDR3 reads CASSWGLAGNNEQFF. The DNA of the CDR3 is TGTGCCAGCAGCTGGGGACTAGCGGGTAACAATGAGCAGTTCTTC.